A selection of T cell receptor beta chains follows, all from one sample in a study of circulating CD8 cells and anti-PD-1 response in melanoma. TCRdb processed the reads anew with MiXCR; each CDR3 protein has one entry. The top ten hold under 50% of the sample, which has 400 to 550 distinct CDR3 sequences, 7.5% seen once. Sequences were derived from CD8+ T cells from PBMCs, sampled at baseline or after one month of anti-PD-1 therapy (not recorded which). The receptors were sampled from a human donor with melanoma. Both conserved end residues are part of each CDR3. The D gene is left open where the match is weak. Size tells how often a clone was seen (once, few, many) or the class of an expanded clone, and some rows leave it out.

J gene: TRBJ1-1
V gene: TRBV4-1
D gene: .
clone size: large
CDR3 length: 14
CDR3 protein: CASSQDYYGGKESF
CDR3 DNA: TGCGCCAGCAGCCAAGATTACTACGGCGGGAAGGAGTCCTTT

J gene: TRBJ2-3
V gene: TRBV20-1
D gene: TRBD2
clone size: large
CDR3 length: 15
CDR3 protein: CSASPGLADTDTQYF
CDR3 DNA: TGCAGTGCTAGCCCCGGACTAGCGGACACAGATACGCAGTATTTT

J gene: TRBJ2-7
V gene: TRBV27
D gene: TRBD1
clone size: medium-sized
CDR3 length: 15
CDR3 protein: CASSFGVPGGYEQYF
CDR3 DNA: TGTGCCAGCAGTTTTGGGGTTCCAGGGGGTTACGAGCAGTACTTC

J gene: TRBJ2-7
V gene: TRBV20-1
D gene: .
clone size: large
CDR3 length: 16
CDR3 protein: CSASPWAPEGTYEQYF
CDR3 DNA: TGCAGTGCTAGTCCCTGGGCGCCGGAGGGGACCTACGAGCAGTACTTC

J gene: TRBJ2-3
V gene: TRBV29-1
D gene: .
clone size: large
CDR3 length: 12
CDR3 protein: CSVDGGTDTQYF
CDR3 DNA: TGCAGCGTTGATGGGGGCACAGATACGCAGTATTTT

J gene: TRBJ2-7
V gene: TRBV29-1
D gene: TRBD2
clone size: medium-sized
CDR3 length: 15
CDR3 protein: CSVVWTGGKLYEQYF
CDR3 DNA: TGCAGCGTTGTGTGGACGGGGGGGAAACTGTACGAGCAGTACTTC

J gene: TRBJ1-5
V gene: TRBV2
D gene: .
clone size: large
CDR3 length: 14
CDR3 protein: CASSEARGYQPQHF
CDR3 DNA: TGTGCCAGCAGTGAAGCGCGCGGGTATCAGCCCCAGCATTTT

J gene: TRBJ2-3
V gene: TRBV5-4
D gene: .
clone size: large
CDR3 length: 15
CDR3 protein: CASRVGSDPVDTQYF
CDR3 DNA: TGTGCCAGCAGAGTGGGTTCAGACCCCGTAGATACGCAGTATTTT

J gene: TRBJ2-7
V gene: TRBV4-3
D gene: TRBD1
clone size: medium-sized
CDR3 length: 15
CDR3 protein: CASSQGGQASYEQYF
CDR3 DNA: TGCGCCAGCAGCCAAGGGGGACAGGCCTCCTACGAGCAGTACTTC

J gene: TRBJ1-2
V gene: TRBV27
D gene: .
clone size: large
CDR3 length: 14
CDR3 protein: CASSEGGQSYGYTF
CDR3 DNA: TGTGCCAGCAGCGAGGGGGGGCAAAGCTATGGCTACACCTTC

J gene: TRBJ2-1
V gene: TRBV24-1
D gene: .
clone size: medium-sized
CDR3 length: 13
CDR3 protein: CATSDPGLNEQFF
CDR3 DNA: TGTGCCACCAGTGATCCAGGTCTAAATGAGCAGTTCTTC

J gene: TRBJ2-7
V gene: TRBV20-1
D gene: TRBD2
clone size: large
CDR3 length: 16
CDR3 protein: CSARPVTSGVGYEQYF
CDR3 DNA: TGCAGTGCTAGACCAGTCACTAGCGGGGTGGGCTACGAGCAGTACTTC

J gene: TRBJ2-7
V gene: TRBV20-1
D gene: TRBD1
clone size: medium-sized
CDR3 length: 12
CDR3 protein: CSARGTAYEQYF
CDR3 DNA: TGCAGTGCTAGGGGGACAGCCTACGAGCAGTACTTC

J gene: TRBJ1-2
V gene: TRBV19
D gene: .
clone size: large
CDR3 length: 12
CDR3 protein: CASRQGSYGYTF
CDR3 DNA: TGTGCCAGTAGACAGGGCTCCTATGGCTACACCTTC

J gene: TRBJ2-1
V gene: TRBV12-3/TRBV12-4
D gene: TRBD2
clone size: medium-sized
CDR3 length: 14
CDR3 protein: CASSFRRGGHEQFF
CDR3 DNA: TGTGCCAGCAGTTTCCGGCGGGGGGGCCACGAGCAGTTCTTC

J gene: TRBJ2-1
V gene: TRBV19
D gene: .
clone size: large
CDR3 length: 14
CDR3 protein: CASSTTGPRNEQFF
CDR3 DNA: TGTGCCAGTAGTACCACAGGGCCGCGGAATGAGCAGTTCTTC

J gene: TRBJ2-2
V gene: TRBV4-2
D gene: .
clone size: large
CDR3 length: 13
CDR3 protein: CASSSLVTGELFF
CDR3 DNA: TGTGCCAGCAGCTCGCTTGTCACCGGGGAGCTGTTTTTT

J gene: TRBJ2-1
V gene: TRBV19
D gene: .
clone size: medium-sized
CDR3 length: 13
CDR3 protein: CASSWTIPNEQFF
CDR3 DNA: TGTGCCAGTAGCTGGACTATTCCTAATGAGCAGTTCTTC

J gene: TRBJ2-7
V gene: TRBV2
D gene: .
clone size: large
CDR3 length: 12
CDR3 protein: CASKQGLREQYF
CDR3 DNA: TGTGCCAGCAAACAGGGTCTACGGGAGCAGTACTTC

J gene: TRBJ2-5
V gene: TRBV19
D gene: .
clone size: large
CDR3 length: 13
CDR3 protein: CASSLAAQETQYF
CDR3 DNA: TGTGCCAGTAGTTTGGCAGCACAAGAGACCCAGTACTTC

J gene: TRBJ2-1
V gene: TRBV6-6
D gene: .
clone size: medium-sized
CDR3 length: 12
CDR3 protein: CASSYVTNEQFF
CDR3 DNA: TGTGCCAGCAGTTACGTAACGAATGAGCAGTTCTTC

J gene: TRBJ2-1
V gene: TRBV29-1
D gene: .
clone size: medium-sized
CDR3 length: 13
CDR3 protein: CSVEDRIYNEQFF
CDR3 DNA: TGCAGCGTTGAAGATCGAATTTACAATGAGCAGTTCTTC

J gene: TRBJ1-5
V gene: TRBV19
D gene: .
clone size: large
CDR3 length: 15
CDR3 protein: CASRAILGGSQPQHF
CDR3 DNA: TGTGCCAGTAGAGCCATTCTGGGCGGAAGCCAGCCCCAGCATTTT

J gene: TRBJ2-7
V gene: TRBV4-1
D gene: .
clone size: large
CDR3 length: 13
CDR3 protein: CASSYSLSYEQYF
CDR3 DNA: TGCGCCAGCAGCTACAGCCTCTCCTACGAGCAGTACTTC

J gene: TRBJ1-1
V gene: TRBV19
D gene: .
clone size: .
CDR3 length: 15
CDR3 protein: CASSIFPGGGTKAFF
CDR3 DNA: TGTGCCAGTAGTATTTTTCCTGGGGGCGGCACTAAAGCTTTCTTT

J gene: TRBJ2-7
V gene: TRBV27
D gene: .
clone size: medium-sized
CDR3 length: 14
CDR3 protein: CASSLAGAKYEQYF
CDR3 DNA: TGTGCCAGCAGTTTGGCGGGGGCGAAATACGAGCAGTACTTC

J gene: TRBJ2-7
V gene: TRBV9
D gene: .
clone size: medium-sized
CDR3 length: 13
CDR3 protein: CASSPEGGYEQYF
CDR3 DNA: TGTGCCAGCAGCCCCGAGGGGGGGTACGAGCAGTACTTC

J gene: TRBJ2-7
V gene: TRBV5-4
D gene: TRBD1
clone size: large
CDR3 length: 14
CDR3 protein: CASSLRDRAYEQYF
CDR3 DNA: TGTGCCAGCAGCCTCCGGGACAGGGCCTACGAGCAGTACTTC

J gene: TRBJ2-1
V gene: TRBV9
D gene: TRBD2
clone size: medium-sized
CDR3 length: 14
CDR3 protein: CASSRTSGFNEQFF
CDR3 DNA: TGTGCCAGCTCGAGGACTAGCGGCTTCAATGAGCAGTTCTTC

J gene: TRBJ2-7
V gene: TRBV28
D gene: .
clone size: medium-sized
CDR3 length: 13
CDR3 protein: CASSLPGYHEQYF
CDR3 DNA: TGTGCCAGCAGTTTACCAGGGTACCACGAGCAGTACTTC

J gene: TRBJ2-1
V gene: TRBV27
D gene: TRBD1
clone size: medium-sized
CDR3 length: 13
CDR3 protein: CASSWDRYNEQFF
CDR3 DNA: TGTGCCAGCAGTTGGGACAGGTACAATGAGCAGTTCTTC

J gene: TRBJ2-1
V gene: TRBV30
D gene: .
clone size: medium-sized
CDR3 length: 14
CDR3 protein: CAGAAGSSYNEQFF
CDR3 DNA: TGTGCCGGAGCAGCGGGTAGCTCCTACAATGAGCAGTTCTTC

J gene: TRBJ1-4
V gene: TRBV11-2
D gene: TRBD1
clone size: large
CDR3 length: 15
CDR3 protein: CASSLGWTGSEKLFF
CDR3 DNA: TGTGCCAGCAGCTTAGGGTGGACAGGGAGTGAAAAACTGTTTTTT

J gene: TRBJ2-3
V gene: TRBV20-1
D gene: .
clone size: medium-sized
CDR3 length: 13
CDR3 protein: CSALRESADTQYF
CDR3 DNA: TGCAGTGCCCTACGAGAAAGCGCGGATACGCAGTATTTT

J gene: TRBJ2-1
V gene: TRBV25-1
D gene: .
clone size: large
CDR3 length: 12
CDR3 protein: CASRRLVDEQFF
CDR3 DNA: TGTGCCAGCCGAAGACTCGTAGACGAGCAGTTCTTC

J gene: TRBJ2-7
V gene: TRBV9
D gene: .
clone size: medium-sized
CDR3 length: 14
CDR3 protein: CASSPFSSAYEQYF
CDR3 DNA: TGTGCCAGCAGCCCCTTTTCATCGGCCTACGAGCAGTACTTC

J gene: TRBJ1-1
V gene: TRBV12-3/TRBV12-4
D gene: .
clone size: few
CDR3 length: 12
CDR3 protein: CASSLPPGTAFF
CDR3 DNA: TGTGCCAGCAGTTTACCTCCAGGGACAGCTTTCTTT

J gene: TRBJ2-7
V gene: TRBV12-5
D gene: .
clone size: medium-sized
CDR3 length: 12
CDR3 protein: CASGFDSAEQYF
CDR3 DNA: TGTGCTAGTGGTTTTGACAGCGCCGAGCAGTACTTC

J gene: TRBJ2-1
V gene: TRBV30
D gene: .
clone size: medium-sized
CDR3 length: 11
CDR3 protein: CAWSGGGEQFF
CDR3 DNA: TGTGCCTGGTCCGGGGGAGGTGAGCAGTTCTTC

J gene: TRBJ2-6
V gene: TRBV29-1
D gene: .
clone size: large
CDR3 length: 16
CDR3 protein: CSVEETETSGANVLTF
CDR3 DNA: TGCAGCGTTGAAGAAACGGAAACCTCTGGGGCCAACGTCCTGACTTTC

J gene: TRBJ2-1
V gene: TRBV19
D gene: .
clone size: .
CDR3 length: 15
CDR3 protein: CASSAWGGAHNEQFF
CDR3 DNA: TGTGCCAGTAGTGCATGGGGGGGCGCTCACAATGAGCAGTTCTTC

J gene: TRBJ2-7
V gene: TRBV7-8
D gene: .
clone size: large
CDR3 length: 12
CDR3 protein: CASSSQGNEQYF
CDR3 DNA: TGTGCCAGCAGCTCCCAGGGGAACGAGCAGTACTTC

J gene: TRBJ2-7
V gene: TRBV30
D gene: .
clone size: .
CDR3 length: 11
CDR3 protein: CAWQTAYEQYF
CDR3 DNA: TGTGCCTGGCAGACAGCCTACGAGCAGTACTTC

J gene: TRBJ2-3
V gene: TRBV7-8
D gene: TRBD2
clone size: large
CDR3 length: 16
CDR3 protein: CASSLGERGGPSPQYF
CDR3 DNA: TGTGCCAGCAGCTTAGGAGAGCGGGGGGGCCCGTCCCCGCAGTATTTT

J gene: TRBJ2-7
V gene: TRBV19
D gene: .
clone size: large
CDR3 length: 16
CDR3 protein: CASSIDPGTPFYEQYF
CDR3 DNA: TGTGCCAGTAGTATAGATCCCGGGACACCGTTCTACGAGCAGTACTTC

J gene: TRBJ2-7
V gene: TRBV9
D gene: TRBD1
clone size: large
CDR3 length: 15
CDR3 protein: CASSGTGTGTYEQYF
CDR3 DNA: TGTGCCAGCAGCGGAACCGGGACAGGGACCTACGAGCAGTACTTC

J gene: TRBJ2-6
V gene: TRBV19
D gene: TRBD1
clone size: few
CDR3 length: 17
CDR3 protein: CASKVWDSSSGANVLTF
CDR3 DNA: TGTGCCAGTAAGGTCTGGGACAGTTCCTCTGGGGCCAACGTCCTGACTTTC

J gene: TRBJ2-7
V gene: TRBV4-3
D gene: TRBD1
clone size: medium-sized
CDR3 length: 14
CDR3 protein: CASSQDGTGGEQYF
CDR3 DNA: TGCGCCAGCAGCCAAGACGGGACAGGGGGCGAGCAGTACTTC

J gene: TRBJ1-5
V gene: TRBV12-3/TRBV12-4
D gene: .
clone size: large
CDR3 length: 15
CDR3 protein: CASSLGARVNQPQHF
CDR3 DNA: TGTGCCAGCAGTTTAGGGGCCAGGGTCAATCAGCCCCAGCATTTT

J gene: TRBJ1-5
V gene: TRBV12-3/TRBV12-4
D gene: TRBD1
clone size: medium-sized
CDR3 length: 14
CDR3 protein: CASSPTGSNQPQHF
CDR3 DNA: TGTGCCAGCAGTCCGACAGGGAGCAATCAGCCCCAGCATTTT

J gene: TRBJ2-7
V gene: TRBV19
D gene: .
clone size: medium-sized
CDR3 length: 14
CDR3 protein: CASSIVWGGYEQYF
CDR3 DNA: TGTGCCAGTAGTATAGTTTGGGGCGGCTACGAGCAGTACTTC

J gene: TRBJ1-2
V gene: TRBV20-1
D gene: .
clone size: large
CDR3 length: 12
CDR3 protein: CSAARPIYGYTF
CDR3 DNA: TGCAGTGCCGCCAGACCGATCTATGGCTACACCTTC